The 21 T cell receptor beta chains below come from one sample, sequenced in a study of OX40 agonist ivuxolimab in advanced cancers. The table came from immunoSEQ multiplex PCR; TCRdb's copy has only in-frame clones and leaves some out. Counted here are 55,000 to 65,000 clones, about 82% occurring once; the ten biggest clones make up 0.8% to 1%. The starting material was CD4+ or CD8+ T cells sorted from blood, obtained in a trial of the OX40 agonist ivuxolimab. The receptors come from an adult with an advanced solid tumor such as melanoma, head and neck, liver or kidney cancer.

V is TRBV5-1 and J is TRBJ1-3; 9 nucleotides line up with TRBD1. The trim removed 4 bases at V and 8 bases at J, leaving 16 bases unmatched. CDR3 size: 17 residues. The germline CDR1 and CDR2 sequences are SGHRS and YFSETQ. The CDR3 nucleotides are TGCGCCAGCAGCCACCAAGGGACAGGGTTACCTGGGGACACCATATATTTT. It translates to CASSHQGTGLPGDTIYF.

The DNA for the CDR3 is TGCGCCAGCAGCTTGGGCCCGATTAACACTGAAGCTTTCTTT. It translates to CASSLGPINTEAFF. The V call is TRBV5-1, the J call TRBJ1-1; D unclear. CDR3 size: 14 residues. The V and J ends lost 0 bases and 2 bases respectively, with 8 bases between them. Germline V gene sequence: CDR1 SGHRS, CDR2 YFSETQ.

V usage is TRBV2 and J usage is TRBJ1-6; TRBD1 matches at 7 bases. The trim removed 3 bases at V and 0 bases at J, leaving 2 bases unmatched. Germline values: CDR1 SNHLY, CDR2 FYNNEI. The length of the CDR3 is 16 residues. CDR3 DNA sequence: TGTGCCAGCAGTGAGACAGGGAGCTCCTATAATTCACCCCTCCACTTT. This codes for CASSETGSSYNSPLHF.

This CDR3 reads CASSQSLFGVSYNEQFF. In DNA, the CDR3 is TGCGCCAGCAGTCAATCACTGTTCGGGGTCTCCTACAATGAGCAGTTCTTC. The chain has TRBV23-1 and TRBJ2-1; D might be TRBD2 (5 bases). TRBV23-1 is an open reading frame whose function is uncertain. V gave up 0 bases and J gave up 0 bases, with 12 bases separating them. There are 17 residues in the CDR3.

This clone was recorded only once. V usage is TRBV16 and J usage is TRBJ2-3, with D uncertain. CDR3 size: 15 residues. Trimming took 6 bases from V and 0 from J, leaving 13 bases between them. Germline V CDR1 and CDR2: KGHSY, FQNENV. This CDR3 reads CASSRARTSTDTQYF. The CDR3 DNA follows: TGTGCCAGCAGTCGGGCCAGAACTAGCACAGATACGCAGTATTTT.

J is TRBJ1-6 and V is TRBV6-6, with D unclear. CDR1 MNHNY and CDR2 SVGAGI come from the germline V gene (reference sequence). The CDR3 runs 14 residues. Trimming took off 0 bases at V and 8 bases at J, with 8 bases between the two ends. DNA of the CDR3: TGTGCCAGCAGTTACTCCGGGGTTGATTCACCCCTCCACTTT. It specifies CASSYSGVDSPLHF.

The chain links TRBV5-1 to TRBJ2-3, with D possibly matching TRBD2 (6 bases). The CDR3 length is 16 residues. The ends were cut back, 4 bases at V and 2 bases at J, with 17 bases in the middle. Germline V lookup: CDR1 SGHRS, CDR2 YFSETQ. CDR3 amino acids: CASSRGGLENTDTQYF. The CDR3 DNA sequence: TGCGCCAGCAGCCGGGGAGGTCTGGAGAACACAGATACGCAGTATTTT. The full variable domain, its missing parts supplied by reference TRBV5-1 and TRBJ2-3, is KAGVTQTPRYLIKTRGQQVTLSCSPISGHRSVSWYQQTPGQGLQFLFEYFSETQRNKGNFPGRFSGRQFSNSRSEMNVSTLELGDSALYLCASSRGGLENTDTQYFGPGTRLTVL.

This sequence joins TRBV5-1 and TRBJ1-1, with 7 positions matching TRBD1. This CDR3 region has 17 residues. Germline V gene lookup returns CDR1 SGHRS and CDR2 YFSETQ. The V segment lost 0 bases and the J segment 7 bases; nucleotides outside the gene matches: 15. CDR3 nucleotide sequence: TGCGCCAGCAGCTTGGCGGCGTGGTTACCCGGGACAGATGAAGCTTTCTTT. It specifies CASSLAAWLPGTDEAFF.

The chain uses TRBV6-1 and TRBJ1-1; 9 positions agree with TRBD1. The CDR3 is 14 residues long. Unmatched junction bases numbered 8, after V lost 7 bases and J lost 5 bases. The germline V gene encodes CDR1 MNHNS and CDR2 SASEGT. The CDR3 DNA is TGTGCCAGCACTGGACAGGGGTTGGGGACTGAAGCTTTCTTT. Protein: CASTGQGLGTEAFF.

DNA for the CDR3: TGTGCCAGCAGCGTAGCTCCAGGAGCAAGGGGCTACACCTTC. Its protein product is CASSVAPGARGYTF. The J gene is TRBJ1-2, the V gene TRBV9, with D uncertain. Germline CDR1 and CDR2: SGDLS and YYNGEE. CDR3 length: 14 residues. Trimming shortened V by 0 bases and J by 8 bases, and 14 bases separated the two germline ends.

The rearrangement links TRBV6-5 to TRBJ1-2; D is unresolved. Germline V lookup: CDR1 MNHEY, CDR2 SVGAGI. Trimming pared 5 bases from V and 8 bases from J, leaving 18 bases between. The CDR3 sequence is 14 residues long. The CDR3 nucleotides read TGTGCCAGCAGTGAAGTAGGATCCCTATGGGGCTACACCTTC. Encoded protein: CASSEVGSLWGYTF.

The V and J genes are TRBV19 and TRBJ1-2; TRBD1 matches 9 bases. Per the germline V gene, CDR1 is LNHDA and CDR2 is SQIVND (reference sequence). Trimming removed 0 bases from V and 0 bases from J; junction bases left unmatched: 11. CDR3 length equals 19 residues. CDR3: CASSIDQPGQGGSNYGYTF. The CDR3 coding sequence is TGTGCCAGTAGTATAGATCAACCGGGACAGGGTGGCTCTAACTATGGCTACACCTTC.

The chain carries TRBV2 and TRBJ1-1; D may be TRBD1 (5 bases). Trimming took 7 bases from V and 0 from J, leaving 15 bases between them. This CDR3 is built from 15 residues. The V gene's germline CDR1 is SNHLY and CDR2 FYNNEI. CDR3 amino acids: CASIPPGRMNTEAFF. The CDR3 region has the DNA TGTGCCAGCATTCCCCCGGGACGGATGAACACTGAAGCTTTCTTT.

CDR3 coding DNA: TGTGCCAGCAGTTACCATCGTGGCAACTATGGCTACACCTTC. Its translation is CASSYHRGNYGYTF. V and J are TRBV6-6 and TRBJ1-2; D gene ambiguous. This CDR3 region has 14 residues. Trimming pared 2 bases from V and 2 bases from J, leaving 9 bases between. Germline CDR1 reads MNHNY; CDR2 reads SVGAGI (reference sequence).

Here the CDR3 reads CASSPTGGARYEKLFF. CDR3 coding DNA: TGTGCCAGCAGCCCGACGGGAGGAGCCCGTTATGAAAAACTGTTTTTT. The chain uses TRBV14 and TRBJ1-4; D remains unclear. CDR3 length: 16 amino acids. Trimming took 4 bases from V and 6 from J, leaving 18 bases between them. The germline CDR1 and CDR2 sequences are SGHDN and FVKESK.

This clone was recorded once. The chain uses TRBV5-1 and TRBJ2-7, with D perhaps being TRBD1 or TRBD2 (5 bases each). The CDR3 contains 15 residues. V was pared by 0 bases and J by 4 bases, with 14 bases between. Per the germline V gene, CDR1 is SGHRS and CDR2 is YFSETQ. The DNA of the CDR3 is TGCGCCAGCAGCTTGGGGTCTCCCGGGGCGTACGAGCAGTACTTC. Translating it yields CASSLGSPGAYEQYF.

The chain carries TRBV5-1 and TRBJ2-7; TRBD1 is a possible D gene (6 bases). V was trimmed by 3 bases and J by 0 bases, leaving 10 bases between them. The CDR3 loop spans 14 amino acids. The germline gives CDR1 SGHRS, CDR2 YFSETQ. Here the CDR3 reads CASSSPDSSYEQYF. DNA for the CDR3: TGCGCCAGCAGCTCACCGGACAGCTCCTACGAGCAGTACTTC. The variable domain in full, with the rest retrieved from reference TRBV5-1 and TRBJ2-7, is KAGVTQTPRYLIKTRGQQVTLSCSPISGHRSVSWYQQTPGQGLQFLFEYFSETQRNKGNFPGRFSGRQFSNSRSEMNVSTLELGDSALYLCASSSPDSSYEQYFGPGTRLTVT.

About this clone: Other DNA sequences in the same sample also yield this CDR3. This chain uses TRBV18 with TRBJ2-5, with 9 bases identical to TRBD1. The CDR3 covers 14 residues. V gave up 3 bases and J gave up 4 bases; unmatched junction bases: 3. Per the germline V gene, CDR1 is KGHSH and CDR2 is LQKENI. The CDR3 DNA follows: TGTGCCAGCTCACCCGACAGGGGGGGAGAGACCCAGTACTTC. It is translated as CASSPDRGGETQYF.

V usage is TRBV5-1 and J usage is TRBJ2-7; no clear D gene. CDR1 is SGHRS and CDR2 is YFSETQ in the germline V gene. The CDR3 sequence is 14 residues long. The V end lost 2 bases, the J end lost 5 bases, and 14 bases lay between the germline ends. The CDR3, as DNA: TGCGCCAGCAGCTTAATGATCGCGAATCACGAGCAGTACTTC. As protein: CASSLMIANHEQYF.

The gene calls are TRBV4-1 and TRBJ1-2, with unresolved D. The CDR3 has 16 residues. Trimming stripped 8 bases from V and 0 bases from J, with 19 bases between. The germline V gene has CDR1 MGHRA and CDR2 YSYEKL. The CDR3, as DNA: TGCGCCAGCCTCGGGCACACATCGTTAGCTAACTATGGCTACACCTTC. Translation gives CASLGHTSLANYGYTF.

The chain uses TRBV2 and TRBJ2-3; 7 nucleotides align to TRBD2. Germline loops: CDR1 SNHLY, CDR2 FYNNEI. V was pared by 8 bases and J by 2 bases, with 7 bases of the junction left unmatched. The CDR3 runs 14 residues. The CDR3 nucleotides are TGTGCCAGCGGGGCGGGACTAACCACAGATACGCAGTATTTT. It is translated as CASGAGLTTDTQYF.